Shown below are 11 T cell receptor beta chains from a single sample sequenced in a study of cytomegalovirus exposure and HLA in healthy donors. The PCR made use of 60 Vbeta and 13 Jbeta primers. Only in-frame clones appear in the TCRdb table, and some are missing; sequencing was by immunoSEQ multiplex PCR. The repertoire includes roughly 100,000 clones, approximately 70% of them detected once, and 11% sits in the top ten. The source material was PBMCs. The receptors stem from a man in his forties or fifties in good health and CMV-seropositive.

This clone turned up a few times. The chain employs TRBV19 and TRBJ1-5; D remains ambiguous. The CDR3 runs 13 residues. V shed 11 bases and J shed 3 bases, with 14 bases lying between them. Germline assignment: CDR1 LNHDA and CDR2 SQIVND (reference sequence). The chain's CDR3 is CAGGRGINQPQHF. CDR3 sequence (DNA): TGTGCCGGTGGGCGAGGGATCAATCAGCCCCAGCATTTT.

This clone occurred a few times. The V and J genes are TRBV7-6 and TRBJ2-1; TRBD1 aligns across 8 bases. Trimming took 3 bases from V and 4 from J; bases not matched to a gene: 2. The germline V gene has CDR1 SGHVS and CDR2 FNYEAQ. This CDR3 has 14 residues. In DNA form, the CDR3 reads TGTGCCAGCAGCTTCGGGACAGGTTACAATGAGCAGTTCTTC. Translation: CASSFGTGYNEQFF.

This clone was seen more than once but under ten times. V and J are TRBV6-4 and TRBJ1-5; tentative D call: TRBD1 (5 bases). Germline CDR1 and CDR2: MRHNA and SNTAGT. The CDR3 totals 15 residues. Trimming removed 0 bases at V and 4 bases at J, with 10 bases between. CDR3 sequence: CASSDSRDVNQPQHF. CDR3 DNA: TGTGCCAGCAGTGACTCCAGGGATGTGAATCAGCCCCAGCATTTT.

J is TRBJ2-7 and V is TRBV2, with TRBD2 identical over 13 bases. Germline V gene data show CDR1 as SNHLY and CDR2 as FYNNEI. The J segment lost 5 bases and the V segment lost 4 bases, leaving 2 bases of the junction unmatched. CDR3 length: 14 residues. In nucleotides, the CDR3 is TGTGCCAGCAGTGGGACTAGCGGGAGCCACGAGCAGTACTTC. It yields the protein CASSGTSGSHEQYF.

This clone has a single count. The rearrangement links TRBV6-6 to TRBJ1-1; D uncertain. From germline, CDR1 is MNHNY and CDR2 SVGAGI (reference sequence). The CDR3 has 14 residues. Between the trimmed V and J ends, which lost 6 bases and 1 base, there was a span of 12 bases. The CDR3: CASRSPATNTEAFF. For the CDR3, the DNA is TGTGCCAGCAGATCCCCAGCGACGAACACTGAAGCTTTCTTT.

The V gene is TRBV9, the J gene TRBJ2-2; TRBD2 aligns across 14 bases. Trimming took 3 bases from V and 2 from J; bases not matched to a gene: 9. Germline V CDR1 and CDR2: SGDLS, YYNGEE. CDR3 size: 19 residues. The DNA of the CDR3 is TGTGCCAGCAGCGGGACCGGACTAGCGGGAGGACCAAACACCGGGGAGCTGTTTTTT. Protein sequence: CASSGTGLAGGPNTGELFF. Drawing the rest from reference TRBV9 and TRBJ2-2, the complete variable domain is DSGVTQTPKHLITATGQRVTLRCSPRSGDLSVYWYQQSLDQGLQFLIQYYNGEERAKGNILERFSAQQFPDLHSELNLSSLELGDSALYFCASSGTGLAGGPNTGELFFGEGSRLTVL.

V is TRBV2 and J is TRBJ1-2; possible D gene TRBD1, 5 bases. The CDR3 totals 14 residues. Germline-derived CDR1 and CDR2 are SNHLY and FYNNEI. The V and J ends lost 8 bases and 4 bases respectively, with 17 bases between them. This CDR3 reads CASDGHGEAYGYTF. The DNA for the CDR3 is TGTGCCAGCGACGGACACGGGGAGGCCTATGGCTACACCTTC.

The rearrangement uses TRBV7-2 and TRBJ2-1; 7 bases fit TRBD2. The junction had 10 bases not matched to a gene; V was cut back by 6 bases and J by 8 bases. Germline CDR1 reads SGHTA; CDR2 reads FQGNSA. The CDR3 is 14 residues long. The CDR3 loop reads CASSRPGGLDEQFF. The CDR3 DNA follows: TGTGCCAGCAGTCGACCGGGGGGTCTTGATGAGCAGTTCTTC. The whole variable domain, filled in from reference TRBV7-2 and TRBJ2-1, reads GAGVSQSPSNKVTEKGKDVELRCDPISGHTALYWYRQSLGQGLEFLIYFQGNSAPDKSGLPSDRFSAERTGGSVSTLTIQRTQQEDSAVYLCASSRPGGLDEQFFGPGTRLTVL.

The CDR3 loop reads CSLEGEDEQYV. The CDR3 DNA is TGCAGCCTGGAGGGCGAGGACGAGCAGTACGTC. The chain couples TRBV20-1 to TRBJ2-7; D is perhaps TRBD2 (6 bases). Germline V gene data show CDR1 as DFQATT and CDR2 as SNEGSKA (reference sequence). CDR3 size: 11 residues.

The V gene is TRBV30, the J gene TRBJ2-1, with TRBD2 matching over 8 bases. Trimming at V came to 2 bases and at J to 0 bases, leaving 21 bases not matched to a gene. This CDR3 has 21 amino acids. The germline gives CDR1 GTSNPN, CDR2 SVGIG (reference sequence). The CDR3 spells CAWSRPPRGAELAASYNEQFF. In nucleotides, the CDR3 is TGTGCCTGGAGTAGGCCCCCTCGAGGTGCGGAACTAGCGGCCTCCTACAATGAGCAGTTCTTC.

The V call is TRBV7-8, the J call TRBJ2-5; maybe TRBD2 (5 bases). Germline V gene lookup returns CDR1 SGHVS and CDR2 FQNEAQ. V was trimmed by 2 bases and J by 2 bases, leaving 9 bases between them. This CDR3 spans 14 amino acids. The CDR3 here is CASSLSPGQETQYF. The CDR3 DNA reads TGTGCCAGCAGCTTAAGTCCGGGACAAGAGACCCAGTACTTC.